This section outlines one TCR beta chain sequence together with its context. Method: immunoSEQ multiplex PCR; TCRdb's copy keeps in-frame clones and lacks some. The sample carries around 270,000 clones, 80% to 90% recorded once. The record originates from a study of blood T cell repertoires in COVID-19. The germline V gene has CDR1 KGHSH and CDR2 LQKENI. The CDR3 is made up of 16 amino acids. J gave up 2 bases and V 5 bases, and 5 bases lay outside the gene matches. Source material: peripheral blood. The chain combines TRBV18 with TRBJ2-3, with 12 bases lining up with TRBD2. The clonotype originates from a woman aged 45-65 years with acute or convalescent COVID-19. This CDR3 is CASSIGLAGTTDTQYF. CDR3 sequence (DNA): TGTGCCAGCTCAATCGGACTAGCGGGAACCACAGATACGCAGTATTTT.